Below are 24 T cell receptor beta chains sequenced from a single sample in a study of blood T cell repertoires in COVID-19. The data were produced by immunoSEQ multiplex PCR, yet TCRdb's version contains in-frame clones alone and is incomplete. The sample comprises roughly 380,000 clones, roughly 86% of which are singletons, and more than 0.85% rests with the top ten. The material sequenced was peripheral blood. The source of these receptors is a human donor with acute or convalescent COVID-19. The donor label of this sample is uncertain.

The chain is built from TRBV6-6 and TRBJ1-3, with 9 bases fitting TRBD1. Germline V lookup: CDR1 MNHNY, CDR2 SVGAGI (reference sequence). There are 17 residues in the CDR3. V shed 5 bases, J shed 4 bases, and the junction held 12 bases outside the gene matches. For the CDR3, the DNA is TGTGCCAGCAGTCTACCGACAGGGGGGGTGTACGGAAACACCATATATTTT. As protein: CASSLPTGGVYGNTIYF.

This clone was picked up a small number of times. The CDR3 protein is CASSQVKQGGGGTDTQYF. In DNA, the CDR3 is TGCGCCAGCAGCCAAGTTAAACAGGGGGGAGGGGGCACAGATACGCAGTATTTT. This chain links TRBV4-1 with TRBJ2-3; possibly TRBD1 for D (8 bases). The CDR3 is 18 residues long. The V gene lost 1 base and the J gene lost 1 base, with 18 bases spanning the gap. Looked up from germline, CDR1 is MGHRA and CDR2 is YSYEKL.

This clone occurred once. The rearrangement links TRBV28 to TRBJ1-2; 12 bases line up with TRBD1. This CDR3 spans 15 amino acids. Looked up from germline, CDR1 is MDHEN and CDR2 is SYDVKM. With V trimmed by 0 bases and J by 6 bases, 2 bases remained unmatched. The CDR3 DNA reads TGTGCCAGCAGTTTATGGGGGGACAGGGGGCATGGCTACACCTTC. Translating it yields CASSLWGDRGHGYTF.

The rearrangement joins TRBV4-1 to TRBJ2-1; 10 bases match TRBD2. CDR1 is MGHRA, CDR2 YSYEKL, per germline. CDR3 size: 16 residues. With V trimmed by 1 base and J by 6 bases, 6 bases remained unmatched. The CDR3 nucleotides are TGCGCCAGCAGCCAAGTACAACTAGCGGGATCCAATGAGCAGTTCTTC. Translating gives CASSQVQLAGSNEQFF.

The genes are TRBV6-5 and TRBJ2-7, with 11 bases aligning to TRBD1. The germline V gene encodes CDR1 MNHEY and CDR2 SVGAGI. The length of the CDR3 is 15 residues. Unmatched junction bases numbered 5, after V lost 5 bases and J lost 2 bases. The CDR3 loop is CASSRGGQGAYEQYF. The CDR3 DNA follows: TGTGCCAGCAGTCGGGGGGGACAGGGGGCCTACGAGCAGTACTTC.

In DNA form, the CDR3 reads TGTGCCTGGAGAGGTGGGAGTAGGAATGAGCAGTTCTTC. Translating gives CAWRGGSRNEQFF. The J gene is TRBJ2-1, the V gene TRBV30; TRBD2 might be the D (5 bases). The CDR3 has 13 residues. Germline V gene data show CDR1 as GTSNPN and CDR2 as SVGIG (reference sequence). Trimming took off 3 bases at V and 7 bases at J, with 13 bases between the two ends.

The chain has TRBV7-8 and TRBJ1-1; 7 nucleotides line up with TRBD1. This CDR3 is built from 16 residues. Looked up from germline, CDR1 is SGHVS and CDR2 is FQNEAQ. J gave up 0 bases and V 4 bases, and 8 bases lay outside the gene matches. The CDR3, as DNA: TGTGCCAGCAGCTCCCGACGGGGACAGTTGAACACTGAAGCTTTCTTT. Amino acids: CASSSRRGQLNTEAFF. Together with reference TRBV7-8 and TRBJ1-1, the CDR3 gives the full variable domain: GAGVSQSPRYKVAKRGQDVALRCDPISGHVSLFWYQQALGQGPEFLTYFQNEAQLDKSGLPSDRFFAERPEGSVSTLKIQRTQQEDSAVYLCASSSRRGQLNTEAFFGQGTRLTVV.

V is TRBV10-3 and J is TRBJ2-1; D perhaps matches TRBD1 (6 bases). CDR1 is ENHRY and CDR2 is SYGVKD in the germline V gene. Trimming cost V 4 bases and J 10 bases, with 23 bases left between them. This CDR3 has 16 residues. This CDR3 reads CAISGGHRGSDSEQFF. The CDR3 bases are TGTGCCATCAGTGGAGGCCATAGGGGGTCCGATTCCGAGCAGTTCTTC.

The chain recombines TRBV2 with TRBJ1-6; TRBD1 agrees at 9 bases. CDR1 is SNHLY and CDR2 is FYNNEI in the germline V gene. This CDR3 has 16 residues. The ends lost 2 bases at V and 7 bases at J; junction bases unmatched: 6. CDR3 loop: CASSETGTGRNSPLHF. CDR3 bases: TGTGCCAGCAGTGAAACTGGGACAGGGAGAAATTCACCCCTCCACTTT.

V usage is TRBV28 and J usage is TRBJ1-2, with TRBD1 matching 7 bases. Germline V lookup: CDR1 MDHEN, CDR2 SYDVKM. The length of the CDR3 is 16 residues. J lost 8 bases, V lost 6 bases, and 18 bases had no gene match. CDR3 protein: CASSFQGGKKDLGYTF. In DNA, the CDR3 is TGTGCCAGCAGCTTCCAGGGGGGTAAGAAGGATTTGGGCTACACCTTC.

The chain combines TRBV29-1 with TRBJ1-6; 9 bases agree with TRBD1. Germline loops: CDR1 SQVTM, CDR2 ANQGSEA. Trimming took 7 bases from V and 9 from J; bases not matched to a gene: 7. This CDR3 has 13 amino acids. CDR3 in DNA: TGCAGCGCCAGGGACAGGGAGGGTTCACCCCTCCACTTT. This translates into CSARDREGSPLHF.

DNA for the CDR3: TGTGCCAGCAGCGAGGGGGGGGCGAGGGGCAATCAGCCCCAGCATTTT. This codes for CASSEGGARGNQPQHF. The chain combines TRBV2 with TRBJ1-5; maybe TRBD1 (6 bases). The CDR3 spans 16 residues. CDR1 and CDR2 from the germline V gene are SNHLY and FYNNEI. The germline V and J ends were trimmed by 6 bases and 2 bases, with 17 bases remaining between them.

The chain recombines TRBV5-1 with TRBJ1-6, with 11 positions matching TRBD1. V gave up 1 base and J gave up 6 bases; unmatched junction bases: 3. The germline gives CDR1 SGHRS, CDR2 YFSETQ. The CDR3 loop spans 16 amino acids. The DNA of the CDR3 is TGCGCCAGCAGCTTGTTGGGACAGGGGGTTAATTCACCCCTCCACTTT. Residues: CASSLLGQGVNSPLHF. The full variable domain, in which reference TRBV5-1 and TRBJ1-6 provide the parts outside the CDR3, is KAGVTQTPRYLIKTRGQQVTLSCSPISGHRSVSWYQQTPGQGLQFLFEYFSETQRNKGNFPGRFSGRQFSNSRSEMNVSTLELGDSALYLCASSLLGQGVNSPLHFGNGTRLTVT.

The gene calls are TRBV28 and TRBJ2-7; 7 nucleotides align to TRBD1. The CDR3 length is 14 residues. The germline V gene encodes CDR1 MDHEN and CDR2 SYDVKM. V lost 3 bases to trimming and J lost 3 bases; unmatched junction nucleotides: 5. This chain's CDR3 is CASSFQGDFYEQYF. CDR3 nucleotide sequence: TGTGCCAGCAGTTTCCAGGGGGATTTCTACGAGCAGTACTTC.

V and J are TRBV20-1 and TRBJ2-1; 10 bases are shared with TRBD2. Germline trimming cut 3 bases from V and 1 base from J; bases unmatched to any gene: 3. This CDR3 has 15 amino acids. Germline-derived CDR1 and CDR2 are DFQATT and SNEGSKA (reference sequence). DNA for the CDR3: TGCAGTGCTAGTCTAGCGGGAGCGTCCTACAATGAGCAGTTCTTC. Translating it yields CSASLAGASYNEQFF.

The rearrangement joins TRBV19 to TRBJ1-1, with 8 bases identical to TRBD1. This CDR3 has 15 amino acids. CDR1 LNHDA and CDR2 SQIVND come from the germline V gene (reference sequence). V shed 9 bases and J 1 base; nucleotides not matched to a gene: 10. The CDR3 sequence: CASRMPGGPNTEAFF. The CDR3 region has the DNA TGTGCCAGCCGAATGCCAGGGGGCCCGAACACTGAAGCTTTCTTT.

The V and J genes are TRBV6-5 and TRBJ2-5; 14 positions agree with TRBD2. The CDR3 loop spans 16 amino acids. Germline CDR1 reads MNHEY; CDR2 reads SVGAGI. With V trimmed by 4 bases and J by 6 bases, 7 bases remained unmatched. As DNA, the CDR3 is TGTGCCAGCAGTTTAACCGGGACTAGCGGGAGAAAGACCCAGTACTTC. It codes for CASSLTGTSGRKTQYF.

The chain joins TRBV19 to TRBJ2-6, with TRBD1 identical over 10 bases. Germline CDR1 LNHDA, CDR2 SQIVND (reference sequence). V lost 9 bases and J lost 2; bases outside the gene matches: 4. The CDR3 is 15 amino acids. This CDR3 reads CASGQGVPGANVLTF. CDR3 DNA sequence: TGTGCCAGCGGACAGGGGGTACCTGGGGCCAACGTCCTGACTTTC.

This clone showed up just once. The chain links TRBV30 to TRBJ1-5, with D possibly matching TRBD1 (5 bases). The CDR3 totals 14 residues. V was pared by 2 bases and J by 5 bases, with 13 bases between. Germline CDR1 and CDR2: GTSNPN and SVGIG (reference sequence). The CDR3 region is CAWSFYRSDQPQHF. CDR3 nucleotide sequence: TGTGCCTGGAGTTTCTACAGGTCAGATCAGCCCCAGCATTTT. Full variable domain (outside the CDR3, taken from reference TRBV30 and TRBJ1-5): SQTIHQWPATLVQPVGSPLSLECTVEGTSNPNLYWYRQAAGRGLQLLFYSVGIGQISSEVPQNLSASRPQDRQFILSSKKLLLSDSGFYLCAWSFYRSDQPQHFGDGTRLSIL.

The CDR3 region has the DNA TGCGCCAGCAGCTTGTCAGACTCTGGAAACACCATATATTTT. Protein: CASSLSDSGNTIYF. V usage is TRBV5-1 and J usage is TRBJ1-3; D gene uncertain. V lost 1 base and J 0 bases, leaving 5 bases between the germline ends. Germline V lookup: CDR1 SGHRS, CDR2 YFSETQ. CDR3 size: 14 residues.

This rearrangement joins TRBV27 to TRBJ1-2; D perhaps matches TRBD1 (5 bases). Germline assignment: CDR1 MNHEY and CDR2 SMNVEV (reference sequence). This CDR3 contains 15 residues. V was clipped by 0 bases and J by 3 bases, with 11 bases between them. The CDR3 DNA is TGTGCCAGCAGTTTATCGGGAGGGGCCTACTATGGCTACACCTTC. Translation: CASSLSGGAYYGYTF.

The CDR3 reads CASSEAGASGFPGELFF. As DNA, the CDR3 is TGTGCCAGCAGTGAAGCGGGGGCGTCGGGGTTCCCTGGGGAGCTGTTTTTT. The genes are TRBV6-1 and TRBJ2-2; D may be TRBD1 (6 bases). Trimming shortened V by 0 bases and J by 8 bases, and 19 bases separated the two germline ends. The CDR3 totals 17 residues. The germline V gene has CDR1 MNHNS and CDR2 SASEGT.

V and J are TRBV2 and TRBJ2-1, with D tentatively TRBD2 (5 bases). V was shortened by 4 bases and J by 13 bases, with 14 bases between the two germline ends. Germline CDR1 SNHLY, CDR2 FYNNEI. The CDR3 is 12 amino acids. The CDR3 DNA reads TGTGCCAGCAGTGTGCAACTAGATTTACAGTTCTTC. It specifies CASSVQLDLQFF. Full variable domain (missing parts from reference TRBV2 and TRBJ2-1): EPEVTQTPSHQVTQMGQEVILRCVPISNHLYFYWYRQILGQKVEFLVSFYNNEISEKSEIFDDQFSVERPDGSNFTLKIRSTKLEDSAMYFCASSVQLDLQFFGPGTRLTVL.

V gene TRBV6-5 combines with J gene TRBJ1-2; 8 positions match TRBD1. The CDR3 runs 12 residues. The J segment lost 6 bases and the V segment lost 5 bases, leaving 2 bases of the junction unmatched. From germline, CDR1 is MNHEY and CDR2 SVGAGI. CDR3: CASSRQGNGYTF. The CDR3 region has the DNA TGTGCCAGCAGTCGACAGGGGAATGGCTACACCTTC.